This TCR beta chain was captured in a study of blood T cell repertoires in COVID-19. Turning to the study itself: Spain, Italy and the United States supplied samples that represented acute and convalescent COVID-19. PBMCs, B-cell-depleted T cells, or T cells provided the cDNA or gDNA that made up the material.

V lost 4 bases and J lost 4; bases outside the gene matches: 0. CDR1 and CDR2 (germline): SEHNR, FQNEAQ (reference sequence). The CDR3 loop spans 13 amino acids. Authors' data handling: Amplification of reference gene primers was used by the study to estimate nucleated cell counts. Libraries were prepared by immunoSEQ multiplex PCR; TCRdb keeps only in-frame clonotypes and omits some of them. V and J calls and clone size are given by that table; D and trimming were obtained from the DNA. Of 200,000 to 250,000 clones in the sample, about three quarters were seen once. The chain joins TRBV7-9 to TRBJ2-5, with 10 positions matching TRBD1. The sequence was collected from a woman in her 70s with acute or convalescent COVID-19. Material: peripheral blood. This chain's CDR3 is CASSWDRGETQYF. The CDR3 nucleotides read TGTGCCAGCAGCTGGGACAGGGGAGAGACCCAGTACTTC.